The clone carrying this TCR beta chain has a count of ten or more. Its antigen is undetermined. Unique molecular identifiers were affixed to discrete cDNA molecules within the library. As processed by the authors: Samples had a median of approximately 89,000 TCRs, ranging roughly 20,000 to 690,600. One entry per CDR3 protein results from TCRdb running MiXCR on the reads. The V and J calls were determined by TCRdb, not by the authors. The sample lists about 120,000 distinct CDR3 sequences, approximately 9.3% occurring once. This entry comes from a study of human T cells and chemical hapten exposure. General observations from the study: TCRs whose frequency exceeded 1 in 1000 remained the same following DPC sensitization.

After removal of 6 bases from V and 1 base from J, the junction contained 8 bases not matched to a gene. Germline CDR1 MNHEY, CDR2 SVGAGI. CDR3 size: 15 residues. Unseparated into fractions, whole blood served as the source from which total RNA was extracted. The TCR comes from a human donor in good health. Some clones in this sample may be carry-over from other donors' samples. V is TRBV6-5 and J is TRBJ1-2, with 7 nucleotides matching TRBD1. The material sequenced was whole blood. The DNA of the CDR3 is TGTGCCAGCAGATGGGACAGATTCGATAACTATGGCTACACCTTC. Encoded protein: CASRWDRFDNYGYTF.